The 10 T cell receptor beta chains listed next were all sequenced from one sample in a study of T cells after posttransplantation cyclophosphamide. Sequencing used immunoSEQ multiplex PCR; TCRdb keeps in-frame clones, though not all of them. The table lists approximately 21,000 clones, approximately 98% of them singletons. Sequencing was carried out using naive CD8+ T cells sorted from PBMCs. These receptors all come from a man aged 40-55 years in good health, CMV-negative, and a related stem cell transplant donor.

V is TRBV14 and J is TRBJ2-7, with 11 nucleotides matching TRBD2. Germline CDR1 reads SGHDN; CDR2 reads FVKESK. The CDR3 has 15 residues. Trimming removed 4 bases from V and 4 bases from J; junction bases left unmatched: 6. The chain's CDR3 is CASSLWTSGLYEQYF. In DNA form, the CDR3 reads TGTGCCAGCAGCCTATGGACTAGCGGGTTATACGAGCAGTACTTC.

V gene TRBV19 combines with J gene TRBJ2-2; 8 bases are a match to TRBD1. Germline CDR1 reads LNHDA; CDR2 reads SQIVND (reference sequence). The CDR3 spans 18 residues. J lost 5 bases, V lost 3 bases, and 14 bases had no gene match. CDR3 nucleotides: TGTGCCAGTAGTATTGATAGGACAGGGACAATAATTACCGGGGAGCTGTTTTTT. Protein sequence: CASSIDRTGTIITGELFF.

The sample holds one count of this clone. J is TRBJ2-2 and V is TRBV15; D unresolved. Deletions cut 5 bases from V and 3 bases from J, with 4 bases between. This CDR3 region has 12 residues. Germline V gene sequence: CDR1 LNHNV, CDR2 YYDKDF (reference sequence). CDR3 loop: CATSSDTGELFF. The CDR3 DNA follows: TGTGCCACCAGCTCCGACACCGGGGAGCTGTTTTTT.

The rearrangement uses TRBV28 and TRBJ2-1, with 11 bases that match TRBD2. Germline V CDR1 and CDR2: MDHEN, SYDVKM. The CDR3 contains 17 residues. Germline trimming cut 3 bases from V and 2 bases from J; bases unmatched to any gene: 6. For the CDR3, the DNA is TGTGCCAGCAGTTTTCCGGGACTAGCGGTTCCCTACAATGAGCAGTTCTTC. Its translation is CASSFPGLAVPYNEQFF.

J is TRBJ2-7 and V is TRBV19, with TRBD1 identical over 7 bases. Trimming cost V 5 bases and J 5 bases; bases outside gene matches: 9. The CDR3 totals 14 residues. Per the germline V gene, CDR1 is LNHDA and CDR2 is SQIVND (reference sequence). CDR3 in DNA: TGTGCCAGTAGTTCTCGGACAGGTGTAAACGAGCAGTACTTC. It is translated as CASSSRTGVNEQYF.

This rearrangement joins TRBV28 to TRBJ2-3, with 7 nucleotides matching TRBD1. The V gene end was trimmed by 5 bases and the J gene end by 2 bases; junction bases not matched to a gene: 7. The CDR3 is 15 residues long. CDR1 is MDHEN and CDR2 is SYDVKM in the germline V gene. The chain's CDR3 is CASSVRDRSTDTQYF. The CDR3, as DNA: TGTGCCAGCAGTGTTCGGGACAGATCCACAGATACGCAGTATTTT.

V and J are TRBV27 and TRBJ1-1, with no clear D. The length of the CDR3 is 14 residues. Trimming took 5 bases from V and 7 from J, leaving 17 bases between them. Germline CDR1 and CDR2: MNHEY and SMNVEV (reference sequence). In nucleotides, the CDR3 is TGTGCCAGCAGTCCCGGTCGGGGAACGGGTGAAGCTTTCTTT. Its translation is CASSPGRGTGEAFF.

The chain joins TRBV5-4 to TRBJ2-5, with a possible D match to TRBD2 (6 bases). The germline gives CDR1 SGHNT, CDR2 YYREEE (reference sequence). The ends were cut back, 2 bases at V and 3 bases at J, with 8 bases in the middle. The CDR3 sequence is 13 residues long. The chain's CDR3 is CASSFLAKETQYF. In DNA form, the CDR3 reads TGTGCCAGCAGCTTCCTAGCGAAAGAGACCCAGTACTTC.

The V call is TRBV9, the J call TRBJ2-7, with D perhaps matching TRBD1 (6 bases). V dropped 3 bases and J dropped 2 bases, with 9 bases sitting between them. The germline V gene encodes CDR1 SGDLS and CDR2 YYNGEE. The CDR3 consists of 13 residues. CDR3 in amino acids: CASSGTDPYEQYF. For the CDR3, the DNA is TGTGCCAGCAGCGGGACAGATCCCTACGAGCAGTACTTC.

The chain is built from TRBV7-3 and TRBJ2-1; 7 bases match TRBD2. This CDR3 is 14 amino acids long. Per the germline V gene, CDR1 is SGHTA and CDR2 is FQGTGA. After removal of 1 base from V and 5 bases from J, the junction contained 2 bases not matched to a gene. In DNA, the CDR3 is TGTGCCAGCAGCTTAATGGGAGGGGACAATGAGCAGTTCTTC. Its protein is CASSLMGGDNEQFF.